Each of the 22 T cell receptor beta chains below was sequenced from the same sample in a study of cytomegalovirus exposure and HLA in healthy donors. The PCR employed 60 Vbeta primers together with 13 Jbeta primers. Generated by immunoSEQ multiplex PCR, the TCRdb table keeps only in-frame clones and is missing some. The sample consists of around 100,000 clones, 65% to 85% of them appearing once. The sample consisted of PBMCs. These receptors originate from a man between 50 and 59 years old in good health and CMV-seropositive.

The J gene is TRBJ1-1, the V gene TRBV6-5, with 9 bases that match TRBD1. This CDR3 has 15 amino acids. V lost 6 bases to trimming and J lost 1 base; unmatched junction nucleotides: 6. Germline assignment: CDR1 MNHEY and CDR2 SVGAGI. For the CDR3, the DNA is TGTGCCAGCAGACTACAGGGGGCAGGGAACACTGAAGCTTTCTTT. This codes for CASRLQGAGNTEAFF.

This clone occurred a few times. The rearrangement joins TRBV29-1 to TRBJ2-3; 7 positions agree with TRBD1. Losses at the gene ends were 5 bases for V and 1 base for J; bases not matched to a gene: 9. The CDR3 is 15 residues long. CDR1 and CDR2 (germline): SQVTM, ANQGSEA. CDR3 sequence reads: CSVPKDRRGTDTQYF. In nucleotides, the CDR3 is TGCAGCGTTCCCAAGGACAGGCGAGGCACAGATACGCAGTATTTT.

The CDR3 DNA sequence: TGTGCCAGCAGTGATATGGGGAGCTACGAGCAGTACTTC. Its translation is CASSDMGSYEQYF. The rearrangement links TRBV2 to TRBJ2-7, with a possible D match to TRBD2 (5 bases). Trimming shortened V by 3 bases and J by 3 bases, and 9 bases separated the two germline ends. The CDR3 length is 13 residues. Germline V gene lookup returns CDR1 SNHLY and CDR2 FYNNEI. The full variable domain, completed using reference TRBV2 and TRBJ2-7, is EPEVTQTPSHQVTQMGQEVILRCVPISNHLYFYWYRQILGQKVEFLVSFYNNEISEKSEIFDDQFSVERPDGSNFTLKIRSTKLEDSAMYFCASSDMGSYEQYFGPGTRLTVT.

CDR3 DNA sequence: TGTGCCAGCCAGTGGACAGGGAGCTCCTACGAGCAGTACTTC. Amino acids: CASQWTGSSYEQYF. V and J are TRBV27 and TRBJ2-7; 8 bases are a match to TRBD1. Per the germline V gene, CDR1 is MNHEY and CDR2 is SMNVEV (reference sequence). After removal of 8 bases from V and 0 bases from J, the junction contained 6 bases not matched to a gene. There are 14 residues in the CDR3.

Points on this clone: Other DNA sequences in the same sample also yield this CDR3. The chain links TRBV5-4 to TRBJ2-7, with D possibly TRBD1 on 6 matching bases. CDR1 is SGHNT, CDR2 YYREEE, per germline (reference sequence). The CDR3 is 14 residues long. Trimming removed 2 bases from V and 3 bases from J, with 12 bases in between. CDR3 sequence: CASSLSGTIYEQYF. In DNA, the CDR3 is TGTGCCAGCAGCTTATCCGGGACAATCTACGAGCAGTACTTC. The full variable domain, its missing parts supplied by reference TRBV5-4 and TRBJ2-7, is ETGVTQSPTHLIKTRGQQVTLRCSSQSGHNTVSWYQQALGQGPQFIFQYYREEENGRGNFPPRFSGLQFPNYSSELNVNALELDDSALYLCASSLSGTIYEQYFGPGTRLTVT.

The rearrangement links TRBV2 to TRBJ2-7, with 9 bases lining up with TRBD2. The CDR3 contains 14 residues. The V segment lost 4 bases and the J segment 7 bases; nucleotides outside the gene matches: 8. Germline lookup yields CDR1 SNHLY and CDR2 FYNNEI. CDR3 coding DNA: TGTGCCAGCAGTGGGGTAGCGGGAGATCAAGAGCAGTACTTC. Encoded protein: CASSGVAGDQEQYF.

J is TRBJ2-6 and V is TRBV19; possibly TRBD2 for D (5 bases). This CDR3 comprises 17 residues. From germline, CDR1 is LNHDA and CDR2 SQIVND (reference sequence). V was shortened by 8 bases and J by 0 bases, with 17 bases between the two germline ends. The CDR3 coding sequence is TGTGCCAGTGAAAGTGGAGCGGTAAGCTCTGGGGCCAACGTCCTGACTTTC. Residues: CASESGAVSSGANVLTF.

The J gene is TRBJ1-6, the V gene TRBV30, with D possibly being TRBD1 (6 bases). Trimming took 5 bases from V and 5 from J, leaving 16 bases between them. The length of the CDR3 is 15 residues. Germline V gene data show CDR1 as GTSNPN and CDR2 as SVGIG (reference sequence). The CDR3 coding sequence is TGTGCCTGGGCAGAACAGGGTGTGCATAATTCACCCCTCCACTTT. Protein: CAWAEQGVHNSPLHF.

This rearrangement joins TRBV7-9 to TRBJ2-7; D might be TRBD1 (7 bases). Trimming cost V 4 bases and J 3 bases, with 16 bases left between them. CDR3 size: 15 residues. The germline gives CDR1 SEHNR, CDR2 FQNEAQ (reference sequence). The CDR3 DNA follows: TGTGCCAGCAGCTCTTCCCAGGGGGAGGACTACGAGCAGTACTTC. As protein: CASSSSQGEDYEQYF.

The CDR3, as DNA: TGTGCCAGCAGCGTAGTCGCAGGGCGCACAGATACGCAGTATTTT. The encoded protein is CASSVVAGRTDTQYF. The V call is TRBV9, the J call TRBJ2-3; D possibly corresponds to TRBD1 (5 bases). Looked up from germline, CDR1 is SGDLS and CDR2 is YYNGEE. This CDR3 is 15 amino acids long. Trimming stripped 0 bases from V and 1 base from J, with 9 bases between.

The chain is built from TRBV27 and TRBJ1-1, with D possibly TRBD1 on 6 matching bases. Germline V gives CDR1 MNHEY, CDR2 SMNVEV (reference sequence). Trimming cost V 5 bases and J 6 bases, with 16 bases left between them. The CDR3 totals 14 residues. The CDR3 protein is CASSPQGDRAEAFF. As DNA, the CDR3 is TGTGCCAGCAGTCCACAGGGTGACAGAGCTGAAGCTTTCTTT.

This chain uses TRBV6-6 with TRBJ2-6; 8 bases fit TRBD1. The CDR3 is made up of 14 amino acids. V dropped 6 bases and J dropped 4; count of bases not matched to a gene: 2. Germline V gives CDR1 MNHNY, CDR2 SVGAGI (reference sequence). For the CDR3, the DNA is TGTGCCAGCAGGACAGGGGTCGGGGCCAACGTCCTGACTTTC. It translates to CASRTGVGANVLTF.

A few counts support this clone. CDR3 DNA: TGTGCCAGCAGCTTAGGGACTCTCACCGAGCAGTACTTC. It encodes CASSLGTLTEQYF. The chain is built from TRBV7-3 and TRBJ2-7; D possibly corresponds to TRBD2 (6 bases). Germline V lookup: CDR1 SGHTA, CDR2 FQGTGA. The CDR3 runs to 13 residues. The V and J ends lost 2 bases and 6 bases respectively, with 11 bases between them.

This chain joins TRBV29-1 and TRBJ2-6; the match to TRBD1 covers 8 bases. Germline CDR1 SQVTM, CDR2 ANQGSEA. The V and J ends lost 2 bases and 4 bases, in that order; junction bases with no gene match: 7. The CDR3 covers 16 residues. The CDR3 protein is CSVELRGLGGANVLTF. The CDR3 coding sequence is TGCAGCGTTGAACTCAGGGGGCTAGGGGGGGCCAACGTCCTGACTTTC.

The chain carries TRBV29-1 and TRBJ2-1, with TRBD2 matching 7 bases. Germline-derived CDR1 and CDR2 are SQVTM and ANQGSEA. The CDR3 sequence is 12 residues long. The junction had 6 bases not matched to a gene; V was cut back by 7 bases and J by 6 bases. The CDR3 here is CSGSQRGNEQFF. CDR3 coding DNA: TGCAGCGGATCGCAGCGGGGCAATGAGCAGTTCTTC.

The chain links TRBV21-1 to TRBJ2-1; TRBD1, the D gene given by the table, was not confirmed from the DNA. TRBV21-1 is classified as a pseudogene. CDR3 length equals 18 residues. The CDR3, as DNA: TGTGCCAGCAGCAAAGAGGGGAAGCCGACGAGCTCCTACAATGAGCAGTTCTTC. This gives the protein CASSKEGKPTSSYNEQFF.

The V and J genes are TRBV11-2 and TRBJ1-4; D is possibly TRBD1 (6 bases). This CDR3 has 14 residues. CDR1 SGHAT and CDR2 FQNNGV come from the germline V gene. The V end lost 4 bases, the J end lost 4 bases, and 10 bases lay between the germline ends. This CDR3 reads CASSWGLGNEKLFF. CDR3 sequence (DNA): TGTGCCAGCAGCTGGGGGCTCGGTAATGAAAAACTGTTTTTT. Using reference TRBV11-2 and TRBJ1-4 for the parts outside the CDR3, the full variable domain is EAGVAQSPRYKIIEKRQSVAFWCNPISGHATLYWYQQILGQGPKLLIQFQNNGVVDDSQLPKDRFSAERLKGVDSTLKIQPAKLEDSAVYLCASSWGLGNEKLFFGSGTQLSVL.

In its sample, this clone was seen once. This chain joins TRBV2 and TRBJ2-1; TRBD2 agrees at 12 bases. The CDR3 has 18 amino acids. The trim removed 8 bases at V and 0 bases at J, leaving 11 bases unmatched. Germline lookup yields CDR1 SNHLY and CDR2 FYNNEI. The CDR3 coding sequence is TGTGCCAGCGGTTCCGGGACTAGCGGGTGGAGCTCCTACAATGAGCAGTTCTTC. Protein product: CASGSGTSGWSSYNEQFF.

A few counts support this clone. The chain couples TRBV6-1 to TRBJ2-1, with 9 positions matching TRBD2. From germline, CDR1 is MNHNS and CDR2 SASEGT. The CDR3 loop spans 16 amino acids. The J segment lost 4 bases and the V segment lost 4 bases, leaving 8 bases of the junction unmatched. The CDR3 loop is CASSALGLAGYNEQFF. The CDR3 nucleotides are TGTGCCAGCAGTGCCTTAGGGCTAGCGGGATACAATGAGCAGTTCTTC.

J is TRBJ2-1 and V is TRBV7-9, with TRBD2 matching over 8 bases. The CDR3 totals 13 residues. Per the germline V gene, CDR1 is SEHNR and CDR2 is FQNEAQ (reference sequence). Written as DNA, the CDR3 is TGTGCTGTGGCCAGCGGGAGTATCTATGAGCAGTTCTTC. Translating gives CAVASGSIYEQFF.

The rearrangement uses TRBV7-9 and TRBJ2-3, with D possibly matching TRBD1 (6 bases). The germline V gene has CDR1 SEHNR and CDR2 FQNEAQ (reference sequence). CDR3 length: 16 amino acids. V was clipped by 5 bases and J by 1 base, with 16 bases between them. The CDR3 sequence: CASSTEDRTGTDTQYF. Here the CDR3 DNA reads TGTGCCAGCAGCACGGAGGACAGAACAGGCACAGATACGCAGTATTTT.

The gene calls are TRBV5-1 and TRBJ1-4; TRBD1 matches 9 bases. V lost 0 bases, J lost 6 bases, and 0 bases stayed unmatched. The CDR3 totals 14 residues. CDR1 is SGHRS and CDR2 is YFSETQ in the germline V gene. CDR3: CASSLGTGDEKLFF. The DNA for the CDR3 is TGCGCCAGCAGCTTGGGGACAGGGGATGAAAAACTGTTTTTT.